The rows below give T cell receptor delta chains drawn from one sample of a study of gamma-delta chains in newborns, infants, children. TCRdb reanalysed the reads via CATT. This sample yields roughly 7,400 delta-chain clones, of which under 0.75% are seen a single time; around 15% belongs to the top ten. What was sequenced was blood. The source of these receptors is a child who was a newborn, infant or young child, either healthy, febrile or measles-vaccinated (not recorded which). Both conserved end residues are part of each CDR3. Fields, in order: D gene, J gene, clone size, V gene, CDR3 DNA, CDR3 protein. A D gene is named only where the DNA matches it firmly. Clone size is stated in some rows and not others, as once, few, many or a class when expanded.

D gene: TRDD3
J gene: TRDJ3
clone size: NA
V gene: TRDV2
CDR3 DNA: TGTGCCTGTGACACCACTGGGGGAGGGTGGGACACCCGACAGATGTTTTTC
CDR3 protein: CACDTTGGGWDTRQMFF

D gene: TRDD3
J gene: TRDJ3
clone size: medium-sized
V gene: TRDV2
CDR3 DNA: TGTGCCTGTGACGTACTGGGGGCCCCTTCCTGGGACACCCGACAGATGTTTTTC
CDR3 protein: CACDVLGAPSWDTRQMFF

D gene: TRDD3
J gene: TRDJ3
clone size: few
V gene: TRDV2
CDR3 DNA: TGTGCCTGCGACATACTGGGGGATACTAGCTGGGGCACCCGACAGATGTTTTTC
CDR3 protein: CACDILGDTSWGTRQMFF

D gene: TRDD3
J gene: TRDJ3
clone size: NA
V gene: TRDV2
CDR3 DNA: TGTTCAGCTGGGGATAGCTCCTGGGACACCCGACAGATGTTTTTC
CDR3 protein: CSAGDSSWDTRQMFF

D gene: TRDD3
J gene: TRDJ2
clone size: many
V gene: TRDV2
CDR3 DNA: TGTGCCTGTGACTTACTGGGGGACTCTTTGACAGCACAACTCTTCTTT
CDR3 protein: CACDLLGDSLTAQLFF

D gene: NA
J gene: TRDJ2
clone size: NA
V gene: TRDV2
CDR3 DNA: TGTGCCTGTGTGCGGGATAGCCGCTTGACGGCACAACTCTTCTTT
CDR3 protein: CACVRDSRLTAQLFF

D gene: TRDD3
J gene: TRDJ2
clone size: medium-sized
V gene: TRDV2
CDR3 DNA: TGTGCCTGTGACTTACTGGGGGATACTTTGACAGCACAACTCTTCTTT
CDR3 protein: CACDLLGDTLTAQLFF

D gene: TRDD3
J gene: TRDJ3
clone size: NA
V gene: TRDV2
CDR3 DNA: TGTGCCTGTGAGCGACTGGGGGATACCCTGAGCTCCTGGGACACCCGACAGATGTTTTTC
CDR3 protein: CACERLGDTLSSWDTRQMFF

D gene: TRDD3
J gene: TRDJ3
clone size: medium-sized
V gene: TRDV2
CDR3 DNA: TGTGCCTGTGACGTACTGGGGGATACGCGTTGGGACACCCGACAGATGTTTTTC
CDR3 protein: CACDVLGDTRWDTRQMFF

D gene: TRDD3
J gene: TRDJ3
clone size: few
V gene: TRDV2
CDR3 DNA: TGTGCCTGTGACACCTGGGGGATACAACTCTCCTGGGACACCCGACAGATGTTTTTC
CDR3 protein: CACDTWGIQLSWDTRQMFF

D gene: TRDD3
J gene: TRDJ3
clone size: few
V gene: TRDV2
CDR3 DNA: TGTGCCTGTGACACCTGGGGGATACCATACTCCTGGGACACCCGACAGATGTTTTTC
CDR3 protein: CACDTWGIPYSWDTRQMFF

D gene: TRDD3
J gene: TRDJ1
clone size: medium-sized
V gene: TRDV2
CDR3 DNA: TGTGCCTGTGACACACTGGGGGTTCGCACCGATAAACTCATCTTT
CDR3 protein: CACDTLGVRTDKLIF

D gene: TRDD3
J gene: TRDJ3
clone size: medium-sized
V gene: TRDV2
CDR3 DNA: TGTGCCTGTGACAAAGTACTGGGGGATACCTCCTCCTGGGACACCCGACAGATGTTTTTC
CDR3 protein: CACDKVLGDTSSWDTRQMFF

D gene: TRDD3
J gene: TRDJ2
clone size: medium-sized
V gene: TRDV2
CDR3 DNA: TGTGCCTGTGACTTACTGGGGGCTACAGCACAACTCTTCTTT
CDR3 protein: CACDLLGATAQLFF

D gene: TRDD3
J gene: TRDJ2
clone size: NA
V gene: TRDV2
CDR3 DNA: TGTGCTTGTGACCTACTGGGGGATACGGCACAACTCTTCTTT
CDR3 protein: CACDLLGDTAQLFF

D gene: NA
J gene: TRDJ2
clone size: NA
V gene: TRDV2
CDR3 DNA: TGTGCCTGTGAATCGCTTGAGGGGGTGGTGGATAGCATCATGACAGCCCAACTCTTCTTT
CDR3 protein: CACESLEGVVDSIMTAQLFF

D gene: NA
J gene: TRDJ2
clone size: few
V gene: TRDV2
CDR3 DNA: TGTGCCTGTGACTTACTGGACTCGACGACAGCACACCTCTTCTTT
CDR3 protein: CACDLLDSTTAHLFF

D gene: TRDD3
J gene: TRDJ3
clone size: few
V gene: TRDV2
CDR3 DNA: TGTGCCTGTGACACCCTGGGGGATATGGACTCCTGGGACACCCGACAGATGTTTTTC
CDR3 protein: CACDTLGDMDSWDTRQMFF

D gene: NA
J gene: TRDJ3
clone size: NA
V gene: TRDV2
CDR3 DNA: TGTGCCTGTGACGCCGTAAACTGGTCCTTGGACACCCGACAGATGTTTTTC
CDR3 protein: CACDAVNWSLDTRQMFF

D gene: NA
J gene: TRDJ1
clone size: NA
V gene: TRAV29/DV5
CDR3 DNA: NA
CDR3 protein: CSVLLCSKRFVLGIHLYTDKLIF

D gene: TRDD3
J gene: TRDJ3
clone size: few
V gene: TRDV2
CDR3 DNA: TGTGCCTGTGAGGCCCTACTGGGGGCATCCCCGAGCTCCTGGGACACCCGACAGATGTTTTTC
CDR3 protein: CACEALLGASPSSWDTRQMFF

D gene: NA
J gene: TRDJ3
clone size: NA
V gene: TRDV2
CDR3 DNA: TGTGCCTGTGACACCGGGGGGTTTTTAAGCTCCTGGGACACCCGACAGATGTTTTTC
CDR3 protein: CACDTGGFLSSWDTRQMFF

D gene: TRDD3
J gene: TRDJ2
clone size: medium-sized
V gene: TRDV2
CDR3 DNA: TGTGCCTGTGACCCCCTGGGGGAAGCAGCTTTGACAGCACAACTCTTCTTT
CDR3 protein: CACDPLGEAALTAQLFF

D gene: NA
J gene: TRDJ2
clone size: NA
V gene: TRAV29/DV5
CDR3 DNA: NA
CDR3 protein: CSVLLCSKRDLTAQLFF

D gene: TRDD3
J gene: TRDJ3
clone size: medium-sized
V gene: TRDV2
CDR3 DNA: TGTGCCTGTGACTACTGGGGGATATGGGACACCCGACAGATGTTTTTC
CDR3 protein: CACDYWGIWDTRQMFF

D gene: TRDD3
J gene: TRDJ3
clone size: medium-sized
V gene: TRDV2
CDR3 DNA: TGTGCCTGTGACAAAGTACTGGGGGCTACGAGCTCCTGGGACACCCGACAGATGTTTTTC
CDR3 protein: CACDKVLGATSSWDTRQMFF

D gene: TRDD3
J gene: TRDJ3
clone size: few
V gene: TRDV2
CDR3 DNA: TGTGCCTGTGACACCGGGGGATCCGGGATCTCCTGGGACACCCGACAGATGTTTTTC
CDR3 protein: CACDTGGSGISWDTRQMFF

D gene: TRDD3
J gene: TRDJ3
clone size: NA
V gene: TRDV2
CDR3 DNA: TGTGCCTGTGCCTGGCTGGGGGCTAGCTCCTGGGACACCCGACAGATGTTTTTC
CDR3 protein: CACAWLGASSWDTRQMFF

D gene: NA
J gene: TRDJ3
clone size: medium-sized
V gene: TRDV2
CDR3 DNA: TGTGCCTGTGACAGCTCCTGGGACACCCGACAGATGTTTTTC
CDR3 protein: CACDSSWDTRQMFF

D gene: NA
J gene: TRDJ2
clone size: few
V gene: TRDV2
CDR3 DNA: TGTGCCTGTGATACCGTTTATGACGCTTTGGCAGCACAACCCTTCTTT
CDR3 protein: CACDTVYDALAAQPFF

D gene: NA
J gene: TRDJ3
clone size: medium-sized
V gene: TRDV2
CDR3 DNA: TGTGCCTGTGACACCGCAGGTAGGGTCTCCTGGGACACCCGACAGATGTTTTTC
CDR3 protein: CACDTAGRVSWDTRQMFF

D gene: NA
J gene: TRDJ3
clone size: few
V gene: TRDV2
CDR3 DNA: TGTGCCTGTGACGGGGCCTCCACCTCCTGGGACACCCGACAGACGTTTTTC
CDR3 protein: CACDGASTSWDTRQTFF

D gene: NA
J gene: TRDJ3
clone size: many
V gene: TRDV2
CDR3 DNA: TGTGCCTGTGACACCGGGATTTGGGACACCCGACAGATGTTTTTC
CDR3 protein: CACDTGIWDTRQMFF

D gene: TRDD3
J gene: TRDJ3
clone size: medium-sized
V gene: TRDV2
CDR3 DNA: TGTGCCTGTGACAATACTGGGGGAACGAGCTCCTGGGACACCCGACAGATGTTTTTC
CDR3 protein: CACDNTGGTSSWDTRQMFF

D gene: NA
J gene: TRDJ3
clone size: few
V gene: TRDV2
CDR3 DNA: TGTGCCTGTGACACCACTGGAGGAAGGTGGGACACCCGACAGATGTTTTTC
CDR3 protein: CACDTTGGRWDTRQMFF

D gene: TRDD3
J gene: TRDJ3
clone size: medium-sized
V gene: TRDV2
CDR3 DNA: TGTGCCTGTGACACCGCGGAAATGGGGGATACCTGGGACACCCGACAGATGTTTTTC
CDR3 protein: CACDTAEMGDTWDTRQMFF

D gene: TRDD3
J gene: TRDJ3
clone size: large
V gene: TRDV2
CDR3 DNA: TGTGCCTGTGACACCGCGTACTGGGGGAGCTCCTGGGACACCCGACAGATGTTTTTC
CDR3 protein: CACDTAYWGSSWDTRQMFF

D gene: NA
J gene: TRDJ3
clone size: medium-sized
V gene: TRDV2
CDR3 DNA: TGTGCCTGTGACACCGCGGGTCCTCCACTCTCCTGGGACACCCGACAGATGTTTTTC
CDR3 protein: CACDTAGPPLSWDTRQMFF

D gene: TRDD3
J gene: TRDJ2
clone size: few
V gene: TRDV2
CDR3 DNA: TGTGCCTGTGACACCAGGGGGATACCAGCACGACTCTTCTTT
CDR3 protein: CACDTRGIPARLFF

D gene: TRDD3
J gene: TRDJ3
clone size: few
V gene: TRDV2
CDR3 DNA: TGTGCCTGTGACACGGTACTGGGGGATACCTCCTGGGACACCCGACAGATGTTTTTC
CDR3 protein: CACDTVLGDTSWDTRQMFF

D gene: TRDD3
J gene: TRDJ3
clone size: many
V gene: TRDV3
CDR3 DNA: TGTGCATCCAAACCTCATGGGGGATACGATAGCTCCTGGGACACCCGACAGATGTTTTTC
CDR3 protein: CASKPHGGYDSSWDTRQMFF

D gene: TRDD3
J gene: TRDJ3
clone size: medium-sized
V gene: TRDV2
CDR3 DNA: TGTGCCTGTGACACCGTGGCTGGGGGATTCAGCTCCTGGGACACCCGACAGATGTTTTTC
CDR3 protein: CACDTVAGGFSSWDTRQMFF

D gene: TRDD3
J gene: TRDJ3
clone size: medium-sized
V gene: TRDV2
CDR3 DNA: TGTGCCTGTGACTACTGGGGGAGGACCGCCTGGGACACCCGACAGATGTTTTTC
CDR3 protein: CACDYWGRTAWDTRQMFF

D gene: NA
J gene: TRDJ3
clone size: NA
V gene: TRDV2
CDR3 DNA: TGTGCCTGTGACACTCCCGGGGATGGCGCCTGGGACACCCGACAGATGTTTTTC
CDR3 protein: CACDTPGDGAWDTRQMFF

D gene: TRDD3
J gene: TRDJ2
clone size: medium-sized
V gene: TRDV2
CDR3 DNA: TGTGCCTGTGACTCCCTACTGGGGGATACGCTAGCCCAACTCTTCTTT
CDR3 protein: CACDSLLGDTLAQLFF

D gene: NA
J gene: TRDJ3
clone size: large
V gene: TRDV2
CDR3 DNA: TGTGCCTGTGACACCGTAAACTGGTCCTGGGACACCCGACAGATGTTTTTC
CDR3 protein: CACDTVNWSWDTRQMFF

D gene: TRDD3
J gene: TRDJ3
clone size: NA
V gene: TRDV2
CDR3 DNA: TGTGCCTGTGACACCGGATCACTGGGGGATACGCGTTGGGACACCCGACAGATGTTTTTC
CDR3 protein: CACDTGSLGDTRWDTRQMFF